The clone carrying this T cell receptor (beta chain) was counted a few times. Its antigen is unknown. TCRdb processed the reads anew with MiXCR; each CDR3 protein has one entry. The sample lists approximately 700,000 distinct CDR3 sequences, 35% to 45% occurring once. These data are taken from a study of T cell repertoires in cytomegalovirus infection. Findings of the study overall: Dominant in the ex vivo response were TCR beta clonotypes restricted by HLA-C and specific for CMV. Identification of carriers of CMV plus the relevant HLA was performed using cumulative public TCR beta family frequency.

Trimming shortened V by 5 bases and J by 4 bases, and 8 bases separated the two germline ends. Germline V lookup: CDR1 SGHVS, CDR2 FQNEAQ. The CDR3 spans 12 residues. The source is a human donor in good health (CMV status not recorded). Some clones in this sample may be carry-over from other donors' samples. The J gene is TRBJ2-5, the V gene TRBV7-8, with D possibly TRBD2 on 5 matching bases. Material for sequencing was PBMCs. The CDR3 spells CASSRGPETQYF. The CDR3 region has the DNA TGTGCCAGCAGCCGCGGGCCAGAGACCCAGTACTTC.